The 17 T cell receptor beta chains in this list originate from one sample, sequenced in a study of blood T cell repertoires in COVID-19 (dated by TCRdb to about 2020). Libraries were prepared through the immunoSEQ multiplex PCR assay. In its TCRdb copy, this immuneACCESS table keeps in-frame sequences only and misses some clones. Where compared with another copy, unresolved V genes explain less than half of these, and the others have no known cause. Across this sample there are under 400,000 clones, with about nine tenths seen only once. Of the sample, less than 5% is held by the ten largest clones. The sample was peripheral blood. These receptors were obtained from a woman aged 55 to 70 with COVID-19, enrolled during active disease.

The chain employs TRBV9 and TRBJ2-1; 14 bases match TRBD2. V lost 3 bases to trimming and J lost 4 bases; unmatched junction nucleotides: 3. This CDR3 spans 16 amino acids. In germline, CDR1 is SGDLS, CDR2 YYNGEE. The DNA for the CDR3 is TGTGCCAGCAGCGAAAGACTAGCGGGGGGGTACAATGAGCAGTTCTTC. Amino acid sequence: CASSERLAGGYNEQFF.

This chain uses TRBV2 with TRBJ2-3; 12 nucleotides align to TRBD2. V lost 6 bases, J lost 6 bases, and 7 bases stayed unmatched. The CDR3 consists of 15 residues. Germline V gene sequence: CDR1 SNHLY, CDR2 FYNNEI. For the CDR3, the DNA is TGTGCCAGCAGAGACTCTAGCGGGGGGGCTGATACGCAGTATTTT. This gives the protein CASRDSSGGADTQYF.

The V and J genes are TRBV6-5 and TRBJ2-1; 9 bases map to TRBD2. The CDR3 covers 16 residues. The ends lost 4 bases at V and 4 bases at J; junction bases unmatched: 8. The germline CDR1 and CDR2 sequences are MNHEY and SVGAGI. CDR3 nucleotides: TGTGCCAGCAGTTCCCTGGCGGGGGGGGTTTACAATGAGCAGTTCTTC. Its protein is CASSSLAGGVYNEQFF.

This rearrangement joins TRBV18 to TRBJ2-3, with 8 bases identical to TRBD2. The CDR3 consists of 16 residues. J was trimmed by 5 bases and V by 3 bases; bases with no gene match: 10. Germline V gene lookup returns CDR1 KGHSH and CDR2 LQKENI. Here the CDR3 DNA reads TGTGCCAGCTCACCCCCGTCCGTGGCGGGGGGAGATACGCAGTATTTT. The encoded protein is CASSPPSVAGGDTQYF.

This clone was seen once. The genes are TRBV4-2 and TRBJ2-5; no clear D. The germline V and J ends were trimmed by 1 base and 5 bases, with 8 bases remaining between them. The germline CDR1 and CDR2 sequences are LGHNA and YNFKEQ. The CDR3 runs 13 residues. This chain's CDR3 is CASSQVNAETQYF. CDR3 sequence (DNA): TGTGCCAGCAGCCAAGTTAACGCGGAGACCCAGTACTTC.

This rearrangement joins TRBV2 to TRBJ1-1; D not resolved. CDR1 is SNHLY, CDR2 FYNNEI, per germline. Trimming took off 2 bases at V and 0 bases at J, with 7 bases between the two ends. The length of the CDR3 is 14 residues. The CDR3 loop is CASSELQLNTEAFF. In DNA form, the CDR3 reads TGTGCCAGCAGTGAACTACAGCTGAACACTGAAGCTTTCTTT.

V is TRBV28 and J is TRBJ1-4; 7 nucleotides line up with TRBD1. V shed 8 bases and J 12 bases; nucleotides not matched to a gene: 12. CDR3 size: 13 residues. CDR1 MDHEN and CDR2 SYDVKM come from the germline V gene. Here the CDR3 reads CASEGQTNGELFF. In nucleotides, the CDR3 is TGTGCCAGCGAGGGACAGACAAATGGGGAACTGTTTTTT. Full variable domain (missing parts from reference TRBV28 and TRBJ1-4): DVKVTQSSRYLVKRTGEKVFLECVQDMDHENMFWYRQDPGLGLRLIYFSYDVKMKEKGDIPEGYSVSREKKERFSLILESASTNQTSMYLCASEGQTNGELFFGSGTQLSVL.

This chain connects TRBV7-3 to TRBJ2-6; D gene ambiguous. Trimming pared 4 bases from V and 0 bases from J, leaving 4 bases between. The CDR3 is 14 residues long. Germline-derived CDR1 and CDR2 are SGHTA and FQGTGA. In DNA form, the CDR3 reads TGTGCCAGCAGCTCCTACTCTGGGGCCAACGTCCTGACTTTC. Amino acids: CASSSYSGANVLTF.

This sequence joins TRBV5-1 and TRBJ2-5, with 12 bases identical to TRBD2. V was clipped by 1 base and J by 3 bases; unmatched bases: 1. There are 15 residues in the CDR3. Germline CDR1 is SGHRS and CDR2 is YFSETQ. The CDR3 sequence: CASSLLAGGKETQYF. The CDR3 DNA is TGCGCCAGCAGCTTGCTAGCGGGGGGGAAAGAGACCCAGTACTTC.

CDR3 DNA: TGTGCCAGCAGGACCGGACAGGGGGTGATCAACGAGCAGTACTTC. Translated, it gives CASRTGQGVINEQYF. The chain couples TRBV6-6 to TRBJ2-7, with 10 bases fitting TRBD1. This CDR3 region has 15 residues. Germline V CDR1 and CDR2: MNHNY, SVGAGI (reference sequence). V lost 6 bases to trimming and J lost 5 bases; unmatched junction nucleotides: 10.

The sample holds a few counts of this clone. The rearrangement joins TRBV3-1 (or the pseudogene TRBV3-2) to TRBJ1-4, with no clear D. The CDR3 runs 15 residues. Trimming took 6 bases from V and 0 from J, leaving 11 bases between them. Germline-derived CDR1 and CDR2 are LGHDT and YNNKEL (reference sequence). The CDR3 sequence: CASRRKLATNEKLFF. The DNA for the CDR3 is TGTGCCAGCAGGCGGAAGCTTGCAACTAATGAAAAACTGTTTTTT.

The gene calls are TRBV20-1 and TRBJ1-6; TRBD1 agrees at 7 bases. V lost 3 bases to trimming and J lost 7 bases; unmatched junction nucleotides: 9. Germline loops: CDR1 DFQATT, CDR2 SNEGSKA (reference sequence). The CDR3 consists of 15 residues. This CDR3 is CSASTRQGGNSPLHF. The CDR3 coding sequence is TGCAGTGCTAGTACGCGACAGGGAGGAAATTCACCCCTCCACTTT.

The CDR3 nucleotides read TGCGCCAGCAGCCAACCCGGGGTAGTGTTCGCGAATGAGCAGTTCTTC. As protein: CASSQPGVVFANEQFF. The chain links TRBV5-1 to TRBJ2-1; D might be TRBD2 (5 bases). The V end lost 4 bases, the J end lost 7 bases, and 21 bases lay between the germline ends. The CDR3 is 16 residues long. Germline lookup yields CDR1 SGHRS and CDR2 YFSETQ.

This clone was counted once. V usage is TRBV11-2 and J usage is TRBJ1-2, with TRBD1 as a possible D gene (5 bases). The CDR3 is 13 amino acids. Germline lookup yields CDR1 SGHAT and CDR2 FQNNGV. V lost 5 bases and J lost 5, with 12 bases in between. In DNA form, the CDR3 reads TGTGCCAGCAGCCCAGGGCTGGCGTATGGCTACACCTTC. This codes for CASSPGLAYGYTF.

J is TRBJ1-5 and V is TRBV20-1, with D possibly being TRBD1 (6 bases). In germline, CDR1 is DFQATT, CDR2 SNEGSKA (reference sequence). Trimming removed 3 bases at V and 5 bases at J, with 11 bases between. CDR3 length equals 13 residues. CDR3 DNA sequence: TGCAGTGCTAGTGGGGGCGGGGATCAGCCCCAGCATTTT. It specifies CSASGGGDQPQHF.

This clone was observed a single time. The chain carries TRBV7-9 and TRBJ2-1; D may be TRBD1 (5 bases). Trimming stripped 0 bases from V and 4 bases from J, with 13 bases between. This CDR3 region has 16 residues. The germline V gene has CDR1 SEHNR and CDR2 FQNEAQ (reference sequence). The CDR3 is CASSLAGRNLYNEQFF. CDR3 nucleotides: TGTGCCAGCAGCTTAGCGGGGCGGAACCTATACAATGAGCAGTTCTTC.

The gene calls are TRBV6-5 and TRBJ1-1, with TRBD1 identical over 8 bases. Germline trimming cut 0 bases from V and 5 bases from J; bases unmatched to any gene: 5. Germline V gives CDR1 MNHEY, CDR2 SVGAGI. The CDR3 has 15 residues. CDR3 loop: CASSYSNRGVTEAFF. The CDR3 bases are TGTGCCAGCAGTTACTCGAACAGGGGGGTAACTGAAGCTTTCTTT.